This T cell receptor beta chain was recorded in a study of T-cell memory formation after mild COVID-19. This clonotype was observed a few times. Using its own MiXCR run on the 5' RACE reads, TCRdb lists one record per CDR3 protein. The repertoire holds some 410,000 distinct CDR3 sequences, with 20% to 30% as singletons. Germline CDR1 SNHLY, CDR2 FYNNEI. With 5 bases clipped from V and 13 bases from J, the junction kept 9 bases outside the gene matches. This CDR3 region has 12 residues. The V gene is TRBV2, the J gene TRBJ2-7, with 9 bases matching TRBD1. The sequence was collected from an adult woman who had mild COVID-19 (a few samples of this study predate the infection). Cell type and time point are not known. The sequenced sample consisted of PBMCs or a T cell subset sorted from them (not recorded which). The CDR3 sequence is CASSSNPGQGYF. CDR3 in DNA: TGTGCCAGCAGTTCCAACCCGGGACAGGGCTACTTC. Variable domain in full (rest from reference TRBV2 and TRBJ2-7): EPEVTQTPSHQVTQMGQEVILRCVPISNHLYFYWYRQILGQKVEFLVSFYNNEISEKSEIFDDQFSVERPDGSNFTLKIRSTKLEDSAMYFCASSSNPGQGYFGPGTRLTVT.